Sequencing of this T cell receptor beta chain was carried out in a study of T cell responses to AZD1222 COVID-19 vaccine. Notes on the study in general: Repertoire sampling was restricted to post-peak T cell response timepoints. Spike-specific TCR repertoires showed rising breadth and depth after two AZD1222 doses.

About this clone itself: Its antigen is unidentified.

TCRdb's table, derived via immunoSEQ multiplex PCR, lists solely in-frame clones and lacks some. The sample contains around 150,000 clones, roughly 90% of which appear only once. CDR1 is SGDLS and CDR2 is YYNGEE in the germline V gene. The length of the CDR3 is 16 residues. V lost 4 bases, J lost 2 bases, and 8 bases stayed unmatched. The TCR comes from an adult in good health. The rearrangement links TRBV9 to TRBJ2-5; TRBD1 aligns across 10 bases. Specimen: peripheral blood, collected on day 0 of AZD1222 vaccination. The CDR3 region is CASSLRDRGEQETQYF. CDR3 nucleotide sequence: TGTGCCAGCAGCCTTCGGGACAGGGGTGAGCAAGAGACCCAGTACTTC.